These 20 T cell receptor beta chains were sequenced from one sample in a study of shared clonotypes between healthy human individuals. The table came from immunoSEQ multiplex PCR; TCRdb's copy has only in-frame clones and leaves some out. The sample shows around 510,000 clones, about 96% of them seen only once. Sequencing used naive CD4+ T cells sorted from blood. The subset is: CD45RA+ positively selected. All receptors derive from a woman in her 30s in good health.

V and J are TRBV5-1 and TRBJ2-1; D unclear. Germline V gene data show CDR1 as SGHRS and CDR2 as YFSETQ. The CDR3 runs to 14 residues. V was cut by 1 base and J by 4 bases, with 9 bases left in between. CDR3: CASSLNARYNEQFF. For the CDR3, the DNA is TGCGCCAGCAGCTTGAATGCTAGATACAATGAGCAGTTCTTC. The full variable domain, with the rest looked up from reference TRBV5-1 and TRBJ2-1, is KAGVTQTPRYLIKTRGQQVTLSCSPISGHRSVSWYQQTPGQGLQFLFEYFSETQRNKGNFPGRFSGRQFSNSRSEMNVSTLELGDSALYLCASSLNARYNEQFFGPGTRLTVL.

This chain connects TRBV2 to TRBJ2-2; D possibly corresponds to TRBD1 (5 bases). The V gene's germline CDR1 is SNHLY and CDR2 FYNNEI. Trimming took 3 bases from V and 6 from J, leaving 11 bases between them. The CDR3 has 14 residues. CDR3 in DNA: TGTGCCAGCAGTGACAGGGTACAGGCCGGGGAGCTGTTTTTT. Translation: CASSDRVQAGELFF.

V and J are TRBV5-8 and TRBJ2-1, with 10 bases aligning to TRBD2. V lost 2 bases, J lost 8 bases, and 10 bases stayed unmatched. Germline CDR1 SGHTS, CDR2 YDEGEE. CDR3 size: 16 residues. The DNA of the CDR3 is TGTGCCAGCAGCTTTGTGGCATTAGCGGGAGGTGATGAGCAGTTCTTC. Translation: CASSFVALAGGDEQFF. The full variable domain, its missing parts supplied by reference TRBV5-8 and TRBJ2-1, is EAGVTQSPTHLIKTRGQQATLRCSPISGHTSVYWYQQALGLGLQFLLWYDEGEERNRGNFPPRFSGRQFPNYSSELNVNALELEDSALYLCASSFVALAGGDEQFFGPGTRLTVL.

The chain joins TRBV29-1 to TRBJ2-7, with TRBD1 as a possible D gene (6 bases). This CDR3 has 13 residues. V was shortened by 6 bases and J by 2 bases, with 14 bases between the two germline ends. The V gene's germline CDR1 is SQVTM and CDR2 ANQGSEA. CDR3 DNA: TGCAGCGTCACTATAACAGGGCCCTACGAGCAGTACTTC. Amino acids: CSVTITGPYEQYF.

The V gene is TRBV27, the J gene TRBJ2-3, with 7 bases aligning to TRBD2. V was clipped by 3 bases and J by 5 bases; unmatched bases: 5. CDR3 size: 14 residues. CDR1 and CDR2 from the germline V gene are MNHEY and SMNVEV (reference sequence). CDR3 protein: CASSFISGKDTQYF. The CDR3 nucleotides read TGTGCCAGCAGTTTCATAAGCGGGAAAGATACGCAGTATTTT.

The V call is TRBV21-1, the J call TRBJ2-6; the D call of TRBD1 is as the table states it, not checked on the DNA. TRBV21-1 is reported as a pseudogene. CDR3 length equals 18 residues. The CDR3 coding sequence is TGTGCCAGCAGGGGGTCCCGACAACAGGGTGCTGGGGCCAACGTCCTGACTTTC. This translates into CASRGSRQQGAGANVLTF.

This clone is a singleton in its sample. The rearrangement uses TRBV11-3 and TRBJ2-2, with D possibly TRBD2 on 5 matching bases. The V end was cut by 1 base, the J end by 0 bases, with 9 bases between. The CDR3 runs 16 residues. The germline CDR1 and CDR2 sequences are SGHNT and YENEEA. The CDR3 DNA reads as TGTGCCAGCAGCTTAGGGCGGGTGTCGAACACCGGGGAGCTGTTTTTT. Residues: CASSLGRVSNTGELFF.

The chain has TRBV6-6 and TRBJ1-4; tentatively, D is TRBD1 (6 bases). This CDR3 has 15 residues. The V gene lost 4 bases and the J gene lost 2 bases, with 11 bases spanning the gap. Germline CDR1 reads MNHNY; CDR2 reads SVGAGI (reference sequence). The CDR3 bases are TGTGCCAGCAGTTTAACTGACAGGACTAATGAAAAACTGTTTTTT. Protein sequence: CASSLTDRTNEKLFF.

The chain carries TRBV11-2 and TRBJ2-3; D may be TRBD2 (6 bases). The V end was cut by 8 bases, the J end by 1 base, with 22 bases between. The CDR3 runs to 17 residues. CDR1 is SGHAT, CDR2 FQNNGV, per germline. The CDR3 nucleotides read TGTGCCAGCGCCCCCCCGACGGGAGTAGCGGGCACAGATACGCAGTATTTT. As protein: CASAPPTGVAGTDTQYF.

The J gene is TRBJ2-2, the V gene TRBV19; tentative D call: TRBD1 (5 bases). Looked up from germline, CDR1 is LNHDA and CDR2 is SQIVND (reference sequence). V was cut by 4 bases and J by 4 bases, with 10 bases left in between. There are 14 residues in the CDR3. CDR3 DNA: TGTGCCAGTAGTACCGCAGGGTCCACCGGGGAGCTGTTTTTT. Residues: CASSTAGSTGELFF.

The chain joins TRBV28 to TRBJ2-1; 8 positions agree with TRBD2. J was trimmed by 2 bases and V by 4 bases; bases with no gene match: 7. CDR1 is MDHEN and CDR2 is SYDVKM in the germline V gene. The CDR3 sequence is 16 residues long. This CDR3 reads CASSSPQRGTYNEQFF. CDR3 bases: TGTGCCAGCAGTTCCCCCCAGCGGGGGACCTACAATGAGCAGTTCTTC.

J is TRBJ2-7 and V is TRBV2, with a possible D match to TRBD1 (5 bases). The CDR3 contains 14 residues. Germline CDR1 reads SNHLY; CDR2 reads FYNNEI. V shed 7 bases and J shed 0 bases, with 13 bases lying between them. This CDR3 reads CASKGQGVSYEQYF. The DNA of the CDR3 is TGTGCCAGCAAAGGGCAGGGTGTCTCCTACGAGCAGTACTTC.

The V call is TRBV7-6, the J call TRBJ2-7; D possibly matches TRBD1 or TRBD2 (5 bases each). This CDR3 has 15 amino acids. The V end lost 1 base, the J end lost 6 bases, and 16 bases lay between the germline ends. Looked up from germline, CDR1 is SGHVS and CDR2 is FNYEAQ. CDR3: CASSLVAGTHSEQYF. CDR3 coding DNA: TGTGCCAGCAGCTTAGTGGCCGGGACCCACTCCGAGCAGTACTTC.

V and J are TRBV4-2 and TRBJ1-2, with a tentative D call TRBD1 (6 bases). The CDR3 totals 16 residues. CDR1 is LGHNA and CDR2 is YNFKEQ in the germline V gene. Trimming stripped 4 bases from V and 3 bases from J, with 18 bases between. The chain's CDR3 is CASSLKTWGQDYGYTF. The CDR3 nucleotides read TGTGCCAGCAGCCTAAAAACGTGGGGGCAGGACTATGGCTACACCTTC.

The CDR3 nucleotides read TGTGCCAGCAGTTTACTTCACACGGGGGGCGGGAAGGAGACCCAGTACTTC. Encoded protein: CASSLLHTGGGKETQYF. This chain connects TRBV2 to TRBJ2-5; tentatively, D is TRBD2 (7 bases). V gave up 5 bases and J gave up 5 bases, with 24 bases separating them. The CDR3 is made up of 17 amino acids. Germline CDR1 SNHLY, CDR2 FYNNEI.

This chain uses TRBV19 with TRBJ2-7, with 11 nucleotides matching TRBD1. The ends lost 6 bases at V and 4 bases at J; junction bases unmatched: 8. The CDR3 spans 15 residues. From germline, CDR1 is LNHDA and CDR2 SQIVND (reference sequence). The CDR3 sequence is CASRTGTGGMYEQYF. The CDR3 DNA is TGTGCCAGTAGAACCGGGACAGGGGGTATGTACGAGCAGTACTTC.

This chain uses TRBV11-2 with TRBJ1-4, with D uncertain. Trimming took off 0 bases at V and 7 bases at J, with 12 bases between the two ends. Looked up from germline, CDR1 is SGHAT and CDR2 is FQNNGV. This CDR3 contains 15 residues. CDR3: CASSLDRAKVEKLFF. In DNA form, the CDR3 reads TGTGCCAGCAGCTTAGATCGGGCGAAAGTTGAAAAACTGTTTTTT.

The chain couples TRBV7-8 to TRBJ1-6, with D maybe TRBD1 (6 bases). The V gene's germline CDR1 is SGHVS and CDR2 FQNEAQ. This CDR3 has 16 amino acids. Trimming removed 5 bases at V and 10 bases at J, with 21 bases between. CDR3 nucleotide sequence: TGTGCCAGCAGCGCGGCAGGGGCAGGGGCGAGGTCACCCCTCCACTTT. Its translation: CASSAAGAGARSPLHF.

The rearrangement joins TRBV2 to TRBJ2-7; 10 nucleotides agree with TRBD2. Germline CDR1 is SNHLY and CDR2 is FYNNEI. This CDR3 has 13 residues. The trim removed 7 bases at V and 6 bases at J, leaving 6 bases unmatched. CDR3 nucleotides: TGTGCCAGCAAACCTAGCGGGGGCCTCGAGCAGTACTTC. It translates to CASKPSGGLEQYF.

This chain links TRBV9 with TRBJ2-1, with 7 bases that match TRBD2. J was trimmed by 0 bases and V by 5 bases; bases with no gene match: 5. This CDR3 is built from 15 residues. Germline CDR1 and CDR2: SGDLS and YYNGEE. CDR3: CASSVTSVSYNEQFF. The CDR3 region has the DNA TGTGCCAGCAGTGTTACTAGCGTCTCCTACAATGAGCAGTTCTTC.